Described below is a single T cell receptor (beta chain) sequence and its context. The record originates from a study of blood T cell repertoires in COVID-19. CDR3 length equals 15 residues. Trimming left V 2 bases short and J 5 bases short, with 15 bases between. CDR1 and CDR2 (germline): SEHNR, FQNEAQ (reference sequence). The assay was immunoSEQ multiplex PCR, and TCRdb's table has in-frame clones only and misses some. The sample carries approximately 130,000 clones, approximately 85% recorded once. The rearrangement uses TRBV7-9 and TRBJ2-5, with TRBD2 as a possible D gene (5 bases). Sequenced input: peripheral blood. This clonotype originated in a human donor in a cohort sampled during active COVID-19. The CDR3 loop reads CASSLSGGEMETQYF. The CDR3 DNA is TGTGCCAGCAGCTTAAGCGGTGGGGAGATGGAGACCCAGTACTTC. The variable domain in full, completed from reference TRBV7-9 and TRBJ2-5, reads DTGVSQNPRHKITKRGQNVTFRCDPISEHNRLYWYRQTLGQGPEFLTYFQNEAQLEKSRLLSDRFSAERPKGSFSTLEIQRTEQGDSAMYLCASSLSGGEMETQYFGPGTRLLVL.